This TCR beta chain appears in the sequencing data of a study of OX40 agonist ivuxolimab in advanced cancers. Looking at the study overall: An agonistic human IgG2 monoclonal antibody against OX40 (CD134) was given. The dose-escalation cohort was over 65% male, with a mean age of around 54 years, ranging roughly 23 to 79.

On this clone itself: What it binds is unknown.

CDR1 is SNHLY, CDR2 FYNNEI, per germline. CDR3 size: 12 residues. Trimming cost V 5 bases and J 7 bases, with 9 bases left between them. Study results and limitations: Among the lowest peripheral clonal expansion occurred in 0.1-3.0 mg/kg partial responders.

Clones were sequenced by immunoSEQ multiplex PCR, and TCRdb holds only the in-frame ones, with some missing. Among around 100,000 clones listed, 90% to 95% were seen once. Sequences were derived from CD4+ or CD8+ T cells sorted from blood, sampled in a trial of the OX40 agonist ivuxolimab. The chain is built from TRBV2 and TRBJ1-5; D might be TRBD1 (5 bases). The receptor's source is an adult with an advanced solid tumor such as melanoma, head and neck, liver or kidney cancer. In DNA form, the CDR3 reads TGTGCCAGCAGTTTGAGGACACAGCCCCAGCATTTT. Translated: CASSLRTQPQHF.